This entry lists 22 T cell receptor beta chains sequenced from one sample in a study of Graves' ophthalmopathy and Graves' hyperthyroidism. RNA transcripts provided the template for amplifying TCR beta CDR3 regions. After a first-round RT-PCR with HTBI primers, a second-round multiplex PCR was run. TCRdb re-analysed the multiplex PCR reads in MiXCR, keeping a single row per CDR3 protein. The sample includes roughly 230,000 distinct CDR3 sequences, roughly 21% of them seen just once. The sequenced material came from peripheral blood. The receptors derive from a woman in her forties or fifties with Graves' ophthalmopathy.

This chain links TRBV6-1 with TRBJ2-3; D unresolved. The germline V gene encodes CDR1 MNHNS and CDR2 SASEGT. Trimming took 3 bases from V and 0 from J, leaving 4 bases between them. The CDR3 consists of 13 residues. The CDR3 DNA is TGTGCCAGCAGTGAGCTTAGCACAGATACGCAGTATTTT. Translated, it gives CASSELSTDTQYF.

This clonotype showed up many times. This chain connects TRBV2 to TRBJ1-5; D not certain. V lost 4 bases, J lost 4 bases, and 8 bases lay in between. The germline V gene has CDR1 SNHLY and CDR2 FYNNEI. The CDR3 runs to 13 residues. CDR3 DNA: TGTGCCAGCAGTGGACTTTCTAATCAGCCCCAGCATTTT. It translates to CASSGLSNQPQHF. Looking up the rest from reference TRBV2 and TRBJ1-5 gives the full variable domain: EPEVTQTPSHQVTQMGQEVILRCVPISNHLYFYWYRQILGQKVEFLVSFYNNEISEKSEIFDDQFSVERPDGSNFTLKIRSTKLEDSAMYFCASSGLSNQPQHFGDGTRLSIL.

V is TRBV3-1 and J is TRBJ1-1; D gene unclear. Per the germline V gene, CDR1 is LGHDT and CDR2 is YNNKEL (reference sequence). Trimming left V 2 bases short and J 1 base short, with 5 bases between. The CDR3 has 13 amino acids. CDR3 amino acids: CASSQSGNTEAFF. CDR3 bases: TGTGCCAGCAGCCAATCGGGGAACACTGAAGCTTTCTTT. Full variable domain (rest looked up from reference TRBV3-1 and TRBJ1-1): DTAVSQTPKYLVTQMGNDKSIKCEQNLGHDTMYWYKQDSKKFLKIMFSYNNKELIINETVPNRFSPKSPDKAHLNLHINSLELGDSAVYFCASSQSGNTEAFFGQGTRLTVV.

This clonotype was seen a handful of times. This chain joins TRBV12-3 or TRBV12-4 and TRBJ2-4; D gene uncertain. V lost 3 bases to trimming and J lost 0 bases, with 12 bases between them. CDR3 size: 16 residues. Here the CDR3 DNA reads TGTGCCAGCAGTTTCGGCAGAGAGAGAGCCAAAAACATTCAGTACTTC. This codes for CASSFGRERAKNIQYF.

The V and J genes are TRBV12-3 or TRBV12-4 and TRBJ1-6; maybe TRBD1 (5 bases). The CDR3 sequence is 14 residues long. Trimming took off 8 bases at V and 7 bases at J, with 15 bases between the two ends. Here the CDR3 reads CASSPGQENSPLHF. In DNA form, the CDR3 reads TGTGCCAGCTCACCAGGGCAGGAAAATTCACCCCTCCACTTT.

This clonotype was seen at least ten times. CDR3 protein: CASSPSGNYGYTF. DNA for the CDR3: TGCGCCAGCAGCCCATCAGGGAACTATGGCTACACCTTC. The chain recombines TRBV10-2 with TRBJ1-2; TRBD1 is a possible D gene (5 bases). V lost 6 bases, J lost 2 bases, and 10 bases lay in between. Per the germline V gene, CDR1 is WSHSY and CDR2 is SAAADI. This CDR3 has 13 residues.

V usage is TRBV7-3 and J usage is TRBJ2-5; maybe TRBD1 (5 bases). This CDR3 is built from 13 residues. From germline, CDR1 is SGHTA and CDR2 FQGTGA. Trimming removed 5 bases from V and 5 bases from J, with 12 bases in between. The CDR3 bases are TGTGCCAGCAGCAGCAGGGTCGGGGAGACCCAGTACTTC. Translating gives CASSSRVGETQYF.

The table lists this clonotype with many counts. V is TRBV5-1 and J is TRBJ1-2; D might be TRBD1 (6 bases). V dropped 0 bases and J dropped 0 bases, with 15 bases sitting between them. Per the germline V gene, CDR1 is SGHRS and CDR2 is YFSETQ. This CDR3 region has 17 residues. CDR3 loop: CASSLAGQKFSNYGYTF. In DNA form, the CDR3 reads TGCGCCAGCAGCTTGGCCGGACAGAAGTTCTCTAACTATGGCTACACCTTC.

As DNA, the CDR3 is TGCAGTGCTAGAGATCCCTGGACTGAAAAAGGGACCCAGTACTTC. It yields the protein CSARDPWTEKGTQYF. V and J are TRBV20-1 and TRBJ2-5, with TRBD2 as a possible D gene (5 bases). V was cut by 0 bases and J by 7 bases, with 18 bases left in between. Germline-derived CDR1 and CDR2 are DFQATT and SNEGSKA (reference sequence). This CDR3 is 15 amino acids long.

The V call is TRBV7-8, the J call TRBJ2-5; TRBD2 might be the D (7 bases). Germline V gene data show CDR1 as SGHVS and CDR2 as FQNEAQ. The CDR3 is 13 residues long. The V gene lost 11 bases and the J gene lost 5 bases, with 18 bases spanning the gap. CDR3 protein: CAGGGGAGETQYF. In DNA form, the CDR3 reads TGTGCCGGAGGAGGGGGAGCGGGGGAGACCCAGTACTTC.

The chain joins TRBV6-1 to TRBJ2-7; 13 bases align to TRBD2. Germline assignment: CDR1 MNHNS and CDR2 SASEGT. CDR3 size: 16 residues. With 6 bases clipped from V and 3 bases from J, the junction kept 8 bases outside the gene matches. The CDR3 DNA reads as TGTGCCAGCAGCAGGACTAGCGGGAGCAAGGTCTACGAGCAGTACTTC. Encoded protein: CASSRTSGSKVYEQYF.

In this sample, this clonotype turned up many times. This chain connects TRBV7-8 to TRBJ1-5; the match to TRBD1 covers 10 bases. Germline V gene data show CDR1 as SGHVS and CDR2 as FQNEAQ. This CDR3 has 15 amino acids. The ends lost 5 bases at V and 3 bases at J; junction bases unmatched: 4. The CDR3 nucleotides read TGTGCCAGCAGCCGGGACAGGGGTAACAATCAGCCCCAGCATTTT. Its protein is CASSRDRGNNQPQHF.

Worth noting for this clonotype: This clone may be a read error of a much larger clone one base away. The rearrangement links TRBV10-3 to TRBJ2-7, with a weak D call TRBD1 (7 bases). The CDR3 is made up of 14 amino acids. Germline V CDR1 and CDR2: ENHRY, SYGVKD. The CDR3 protein is CASGGLENSYERYF. The CDR3, as DNA: TGTGCCTCAGGGGGGCTCGAAAACTCCTACGAGCGGTACTTC.

The chain combines TRBV19 with TRBJ1-6, with D uncertain. There are 19 residues in the CDR3. Germline assignment: CDR1 LNHDA and CDR2 SQIVND (reference sequence). The germline V and J ends were trimmed by 0 bases and 0 bases, with 15 bases remaining between them. The CDR3 here is CASSIETDYRSSYNSPLHF. CDR3 sequence (DNA): TGTGCCAGTAGTATAGAAACAGACTACCGGAGCTCCTATAATTCACCCCTCCACTTT. Using reference TRBV19 and TRBJ1-6 for the parts outside the CDR3, the full variable domain is DGGITQSPKYLFRKEGQNVTLSCEQNLNHDAMYWYRQDPGQGLRLIYYSQIVNDFQKGDIAEGYSVSREKKESFPLTVTSAQKNPTAFYLCASSIETDYRSSYNSPLHFGNGTRLTVT.

Ten or more counts support this clonotype. The genes are TRBV19 and TRBJ2-5; a possible D gene is TRBD2 (5 bases). Trimming removed 3 bases from V and 2 bases from J, with 7 bases in between. Germline values: CDR1 LNHDA, CDR2 SQIVND (reference sequence). The CDR3 is 13 amino acids. For the CDR3, the DNA is TGTGCCAGTAGTATTTGGGAGCAAGAGACCCAGTACTTC. It codes for CASSIWEQETQYF.

This clonotype was observed many times. The chain uses TRBV12-3 or TRBV12-4 and TRBJ1-6; no firm D call. Trimming removed 4 bases from V and 7 bases from J, with 11 bases in between. The CDR3 contains 14 residues. CDR3 sequence: CASSYRAGNSPLHF. The CDR3 DNA is TGTGCCAGCAGTTACCGAGCCGGGAATTCACCCCTCCACTTT.

This clonotype showed up many times. The chain couples TRBV28 to TRBJ2-7, with 7 bases matching TRBD2. Germline CDR1 reads MDHEN; CDR2 reads SYDVKM. J lost 6 bases, V lost 6 bases, and 11 bases had no gene match. This CDR3 has 14 amino acids. For the CDR3, the DNA is TGTGCCAGCAGCGGAACTAGCGCTAGGTCCGAGCAGTACTTC. It is translated as CASSGTSARSEQYF.

This clonotype showed up many times. The V call is TRBV30, the J call TRBJ2-7, with no clear D. CDR1 is GTSNPN and CDR2 is SVGIG in the germline V gene (reference sequence). The V and J ends lost 0 bases and 0 bases respectively, with 9 bases between them. This CDR3 comprises 14 residues. The CDR3 nucleotides read TGTGCCTGGAGTGTACTGGTAAGCTCCTACGAGCAGTACTTC. Protein sequence: CAWSVLVSSYEQYF.

At least ten counts were recorded for this clonotype. The chain has TRBV5-1 and TRBJ2-7; 11 bases are a match to TRBD2. J was trimmed by 3 bases and V by 4 bases; bases with no gene match: 3. This CDR3 spans 14 amino acids. From germline, CDR1 is SGHRS and CDR2 YFSETQ. The CDR3, as DNA: TGCGCCAGCAGCCACGGACTAGCGGGCTACGAGCAGTACTTC. This codes for CASSHGLAGYEQYF.

In this sample, this clonotype turned up a few times. This chain connects TRBV14 to TRBJ1-1; D is unresolved. Germline V gene data show CDR1 as SGHDN and CDR2 as FVKESK. This CDR3 is built from 15 residues. Trimming stripped 4 bases from V and 3 bases from J, with 15 bases between. The CDR3 DNA follows: TGTGCCAGCAGCCCACGAACGGGCTGGGACACTGAAGCTTTCTTT. It is translated as CASSPRTGWDTEAFF.

The table lists this clonotype with many counts. In nucleotides, the CDR3 is TGTGCCAGCAGCTCGTCTAGTGGGGGCCTTGGCTACACCTTC. Translation: CASSSSSGGLGYTF. V gene TRBV7-8 combines with J gene TRBJ1-2; maybe TRBD1 (6 bases). Trimming shortened V by 4 bases and J by 7 bases, and 16 bases separated the two germline ends. Germline lookup yields CDR1 SGHVS and CDR2 FQNEAQ. CDR3 length: 14 residues.

This chain uses TRBV5-8 with TRBJ1-3, with 7 bases fitting TRBD1. The germline gives CDR1 SGHTS, CDR2 YDEGEE. The CDR3 totals 14 residues. Germline trimming cut 3 bases from V and 2 bases from J; bases unmatched to any gene: 2. In DNA form, the CDR3 reads TGTGCCAGCAGCTCCGACAGGGCTGGAAACACCATATATTTT. Its translation is CASSSDRAGNTIYF.